This is a list of T cell receptor beta chains from one sample in a study of cytotoxic CD8 clonotypes in ibrutinib-treated CLL. Clones were read by immunoSEQ multiplex PCR, and TCRdb kept only the in-frame ones, dropping some. The sample yields roughly 70,000 clones, 70% to 90% seen once. This sample comprised PBMCs, obtained at disease progression, from a patient treated with ibrutinib. Receptors were obtained from a human donor with chronic lymphocytic leukemia. Each CDR3 is given with its conserved first and last residue. D genes are given only for firm matches. Some rows have no size entry. The others give once, few or many, or a class for an expanded clone.

D gene	V gene	clone size	J gene	CDR3 protein	CDR3 DNA
NA	TRBV10-3	NA	TRBJ2-7	CAISEGPSSYEQYF	TGTGCCATCAGTGAAGGCCCCAGCTCCTACGAGCAGTACTTC
TRBD1	TRBV27	NA	TRBJ1-2	CASRYDRDRGSGYTF	TGTGCCAGCAGATACGACCGGGACAGGGGGTCCGGCTACACCTTC
NA	TRBV6-5	NA	TRBJ2-3	CASSYRAPDTQYF	TGTGCCAGCAGTTACCGGGCACCAGATACGCAGTATTTT
TRBD1	TRBV18	NA	TRBJ1-3	CASSAVPGQGSIYF	TGTGCCAGCTCAGCCGTCCCGGGACAGGGATCCATATATTTT
TRBD2	TRBV5-1	NA	TRBJ2-7	CASSYGTSVYHEQYF	TGCGCCAGCAGTTACGGGACTAGTGTTTACCACGAGCAGTACTTC
NA	TRBV11-2	NA	TRBJ1-3	CASSLRGGDSGNTIYF	TGTGCCAGCAGCTTAAGGGGGGGCGACTCTGGAAACACCATATATTTT
NA	TRBV18	few	TRBJ2-7	CASSPPWQGDEQYF	TGTGCCAGCTCACCACCGTGGCAGGGAGACGAGCAGTACTTC
NA	TRBV18	NA	TRBJ1-5	CASSPLGRQGKNQPQHF	TGTGCCAGCTCACCACTGGGTAGGCAGGGAAAGAATCAGCCCCAGCATTTT
NA	TRBV29-1	once	TRBJ1-2	CSVGVIGGYTF	TGCAGCGTGGGGGTAATAGGAGGCTACACCTTC
NA	TRBV28	once	TRBJ1-5	CASSLPTGPSNQPQHF	TGTGCCAGCAGTCTCCCGACAGGCCCAAGCAATCAGCCCCAGCATTTT
NA	TRBV11-2	NA	TRBJ1-5	CASRLGRGPQHF	TGTGCCAGCAGGCTAGGGAGAGGGCCCCAGCATTTT
NA	TRBV6-1	NA	TRBJ1-2	CASSEDNVNPPVNGYTF	TGTGCCAGCAGTGAAGACAACGTAAATCCCCCTGTAAATGGCTACACCTTC
TRBD1	TRBV2	few	TRBJ2-2	CASKGDRWNTGELFF	TGTGCCAGCAAGGGGGACAGGTGGAACACCGGGGAGCTGTTTTTT
NA	TRBV5-1	NA	TRBJ2-1	CASSLSVAVGAEQFF	TGCGCCAGCAGCTTGAGCGTCGCTGTGGGTGCAGAGCAGTTCTTC
NA	TRBV5-1	NA	TRBJ1-4	CASSGYGANNEKLFF	TGCGCCAGCAGCGGCTACGGGGCAAATAATGAAAAACTGTTTTTT
TRBD1	TRBV7-8	NA	TRBJ1-1	CASSNRDRGLTEAFF	TGTGCCAGCAGCAACCGGGACAGGGGGCTTACTGAAGCTTTCTTT
TRBD2	TRBV9	NA	TRBJ2-3	CASSVDGRDTDTQYF	TGTGCCAGCAGCGTAGACGGGAGGGACACAGATACGCAGTATTTT
TRBD2	TRBV7-8	many	TRBJ2-1	CASSTPGLAVEQFF	TGTGCCAGCAGCACTCCGGGACTAGCTGTGGAGCAGTTCTTC
NA	TRBV4-2	once	TRBJ2-5	CASSQEGRGEETQYF	TGTGCCAGCAGCCAAGAGGGGAGGGGGGAAGAGACCCAGTACTTC
NA	TRBV28	NA	TRBJ2-7	CASKPIRGGRSLYEQYF	TGTGCCAGCAAGCCGATTCGGGGCGGGCGGAGTCTCTACGAGCAGTACTTC
NA	TRBV29-1	NA	TRBJ1-1	CSVVGATEAFF	TGCAGCGTTGTAGGGGCCACTGAAGCTTTCTTT
TRBD2	TRBV4-1	NA	TRBJ2-1	CASSPKGEREYGEQFF	TGCGCCAGCAGCCCGAAGGGTGAGCGGGAGTACGGTGAGCAGTTCTTC
TRBD1	TRBV20-1	NA	TRBJ2-1	CSAGDRGKQFF	TGCAGTGCTGGGGACAGGGGCAAGCAGTTCTTC
TRBD1	TRBV7-8	NA	TRBJ2-7	CASSSKIGSGTAYYEQYF	TGTGCCAGCAGCTCAAAAATAGGTTCCGGGACAGCCTACTACGAGCAGTACTTC
NA	TRBV27	NA	TRBJ1-1	CASSTTGQNTEAFF	TGTGCCAGCAGTACTACGGGGCAGAACACTGAAGCTTTCTTT
NA	TRBV7-9	medium-sized	TRBJ2-2	CASSPTFWGLFF	TGTGCCAGCAGCCCTACCTTTTGGGGGCTGTTTTTT
NA	TRBV9	NA	TRBJ1-2	CASSVGVTGGYTF	TGTGCCAGCAGCGTCGGGGTAACTGGTGGCTACACCTTC
NA	TRBV9	NA	TRBJ1-2	CASSVSLGGADYGYTF	TGTGCCAGCAGCGTGAGTTTGGGAGGGGCCGACTATGGCTACACCTTC
NA	TRBV29-1	few	TRBJ1-1	CSVEFVVGTEAFF	TGCAGCGTTGAATTCGTGGTGGGAACTGAAGCTTTCTTT
TRBD2	TRBV30	NA	TRBJ2-3	CAWSVPGGGPGDTQYF	TGTGCCTGGAGTGTACCCGGGGGGGGCCCGGGAGATACGCAGTATTTT
NA	TRBV10-3	NA	TRBJ2-5	CAISVRDLLGTQYF	TGTGCCATCAGTGTCCGGGACCTCCTCGGGACCCAGTACTTC
TRBD2	TRBV5-1	NA	TRBJ2-5	CASGPPGGDETQYF	TGCGCCAGCGGACCGCCGGGGGGTGATGAGACCCAGTACTTC
TRBD2	TRBV4-1	NA	TRBJ2-5	CASSQPTSGRARNQETQYF	TGCGCCAGCAGCCAACCTACTAGCGGGAGGGCCAGAAACCAAGAGACCCAGTACTTC
NA	TRBV11-3	NA	TRBJ2-2	CASSQTTLTGELFF	TGTGCCAGCAGCCAAACCACCCTTACCGGGGAGCTGTTTTTT
NA	TRBV19	once	TRBJ1-2	CASSGAGGAYGYTF	TGTGCCAGTAGTGGTGCCGGGGGCGCCTATGGCTACACCTTC
TRBD2	TRBV29-1	NA	TRBJ2-1	CSVPLGGSSYNEQFF	TGCAGCGTTCCCCTGGGGGGGAGCTCCTACAATGAGCAGTTCTTC
TRBD2	TRBV2	NA	TRBJ2-1	CASSEQAGGPYNEQFF	TGTGCCAGCAGTGAACAAGCGGGGGGGCCTTACAATGAGCAGTTCTTC